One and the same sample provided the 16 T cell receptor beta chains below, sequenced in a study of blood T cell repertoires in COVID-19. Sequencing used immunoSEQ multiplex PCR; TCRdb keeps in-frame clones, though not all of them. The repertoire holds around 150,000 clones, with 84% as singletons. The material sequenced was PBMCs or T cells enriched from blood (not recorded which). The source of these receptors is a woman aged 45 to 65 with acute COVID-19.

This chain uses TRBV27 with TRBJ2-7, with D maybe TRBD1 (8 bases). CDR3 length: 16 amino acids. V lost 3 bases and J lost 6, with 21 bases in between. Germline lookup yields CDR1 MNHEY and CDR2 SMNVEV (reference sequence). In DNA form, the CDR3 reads TGTGCCAGCAGTTTCCTCGGGAGGCAGGGGGCACGCGAGCAGTACTTC. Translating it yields CASSFLGRQGAREQYF.

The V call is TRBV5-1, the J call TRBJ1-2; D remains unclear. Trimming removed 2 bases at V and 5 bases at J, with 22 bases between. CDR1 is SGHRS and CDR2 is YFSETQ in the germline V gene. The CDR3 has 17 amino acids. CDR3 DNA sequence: TGCGCCAGCAGCTTCGGCGGGCATTCCATACTCGGATATGGCTACACCTTC. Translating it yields CASSFGGHSILGYGYTF.

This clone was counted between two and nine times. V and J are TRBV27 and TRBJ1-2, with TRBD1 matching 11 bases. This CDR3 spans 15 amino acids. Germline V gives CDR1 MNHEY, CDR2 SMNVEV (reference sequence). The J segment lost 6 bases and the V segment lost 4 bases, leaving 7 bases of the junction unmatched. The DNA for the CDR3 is TGTGCCAGCAGTTCATCCGGGACAGGGGGTGATGGCTACACCTTC. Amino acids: CASSSSGTGGDGYTF.

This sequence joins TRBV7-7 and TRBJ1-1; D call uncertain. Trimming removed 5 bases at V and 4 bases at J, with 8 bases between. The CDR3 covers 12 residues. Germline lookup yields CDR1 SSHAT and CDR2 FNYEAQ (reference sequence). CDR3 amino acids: CASSPVVTEAFF. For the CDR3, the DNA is TGTGCCAGCAGCCCGGTGGTCACTGAAGCTTTCTTT.

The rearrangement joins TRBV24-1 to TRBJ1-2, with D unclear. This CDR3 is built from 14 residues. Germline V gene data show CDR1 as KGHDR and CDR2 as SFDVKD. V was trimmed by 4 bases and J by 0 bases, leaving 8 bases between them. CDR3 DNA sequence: TGTGCCACCAGTGACGCTACCGCTAACTATGGCTACACCTTC. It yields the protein CATSDATANYGYTF.

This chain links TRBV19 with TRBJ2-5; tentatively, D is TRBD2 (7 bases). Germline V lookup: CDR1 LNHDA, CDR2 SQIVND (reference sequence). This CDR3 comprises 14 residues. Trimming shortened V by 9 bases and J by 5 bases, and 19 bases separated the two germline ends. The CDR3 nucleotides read TGTGCCAGCAGAGACGGGGGGCCGGGGGAGACCCAGTACTTC. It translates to CASRDGGPGETQYF.

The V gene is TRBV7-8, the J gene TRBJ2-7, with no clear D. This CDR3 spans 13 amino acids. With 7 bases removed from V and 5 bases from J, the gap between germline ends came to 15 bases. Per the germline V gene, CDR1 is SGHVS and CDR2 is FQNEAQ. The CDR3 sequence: CASNSGSQDEQYF. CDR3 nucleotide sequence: TGTGCCAGCAACTCTGGCTCGCAGGACGAGCAGTACTTC.

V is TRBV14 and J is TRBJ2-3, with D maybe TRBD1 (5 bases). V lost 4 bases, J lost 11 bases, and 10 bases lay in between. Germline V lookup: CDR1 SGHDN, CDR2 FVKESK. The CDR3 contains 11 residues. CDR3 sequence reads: CASSRGQLQYF. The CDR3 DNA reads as TGTGCCAGCAGCCGAGGACAACTGCAGTATTTT.

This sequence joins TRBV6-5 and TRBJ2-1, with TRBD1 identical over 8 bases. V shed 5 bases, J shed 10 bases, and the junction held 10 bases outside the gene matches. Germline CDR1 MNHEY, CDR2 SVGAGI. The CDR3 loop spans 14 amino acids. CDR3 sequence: CASSTPDRVGEQFF. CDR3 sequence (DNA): TGTGCCAGCAGTACCCCGGACAGGGTTGGGGAGCAGTTCTTC.

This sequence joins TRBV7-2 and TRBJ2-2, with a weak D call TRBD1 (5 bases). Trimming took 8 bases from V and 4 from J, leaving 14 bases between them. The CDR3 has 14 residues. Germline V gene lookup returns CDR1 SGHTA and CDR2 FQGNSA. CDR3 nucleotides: TGTGCCAGCGACTTCTCAAGGGGCACCGGGGAGCTGTTTTTT. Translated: CASDFSRGTGELFF. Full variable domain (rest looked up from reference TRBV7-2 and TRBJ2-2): GAGVSQSPSNKVTEKGKDVELRCDPISGHTALYWYRQSLGQGLEFLIYFQGNSAPDKSGLPSDRFSAERTGGSVSTLTIQRTQQEDSAVYLCASDFSRGTGELFFGEGSRLTVL.

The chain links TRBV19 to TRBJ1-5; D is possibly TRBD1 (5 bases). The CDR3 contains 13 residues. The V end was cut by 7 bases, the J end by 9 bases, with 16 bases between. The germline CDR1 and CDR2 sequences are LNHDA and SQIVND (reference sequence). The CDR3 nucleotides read TGTGCCAGTAAGGGGCAGGGCCCTAGGCCCCAGCATTTT. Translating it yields CASKGQGPRPQHF.

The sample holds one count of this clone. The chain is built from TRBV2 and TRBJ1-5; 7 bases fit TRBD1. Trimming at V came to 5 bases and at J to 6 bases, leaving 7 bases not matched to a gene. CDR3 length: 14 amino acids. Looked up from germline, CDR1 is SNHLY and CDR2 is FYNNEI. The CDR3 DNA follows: TGTGCCAGCAGTATGACAGGGTTCTCTCAGCCCCAGCATTTT. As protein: CASSMTGFSQPQHF. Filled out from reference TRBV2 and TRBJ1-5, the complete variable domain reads EPEVTQTPSHQVTQMGQEVILRCVPISNHLYFYWYRQILGQKVEFLVSFYNNEISEKSEIFDDQFSVERPDGSNFTLKIRSTKLEDSAMYFCASSMTGFSQPQHFGDGTRLSIL.

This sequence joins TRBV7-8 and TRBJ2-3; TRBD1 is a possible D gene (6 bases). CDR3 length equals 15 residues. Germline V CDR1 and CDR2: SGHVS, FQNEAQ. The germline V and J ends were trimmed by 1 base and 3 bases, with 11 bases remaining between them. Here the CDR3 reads CASSLVTGSTDTQYF. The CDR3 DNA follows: TGTGCCAGCAGCTTAGTTACAGGGAGTACAGATACGCAGTATTTT.

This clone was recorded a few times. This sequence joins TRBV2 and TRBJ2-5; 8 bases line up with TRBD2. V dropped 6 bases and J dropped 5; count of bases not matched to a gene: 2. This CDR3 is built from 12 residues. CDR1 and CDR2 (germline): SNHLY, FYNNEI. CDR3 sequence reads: CASSPSGETQYF. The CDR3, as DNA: TGTGCCAGCAGCCCTAGCGGGGAGACCCAGTACTTC.

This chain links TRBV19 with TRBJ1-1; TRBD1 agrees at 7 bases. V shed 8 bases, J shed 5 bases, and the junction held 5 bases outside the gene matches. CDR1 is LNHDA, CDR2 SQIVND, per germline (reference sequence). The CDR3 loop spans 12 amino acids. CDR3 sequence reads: CASRQGLTEAFF. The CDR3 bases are TGTGCCAGTCGACAGGGACTGACTGAAGCTTTCTTT.

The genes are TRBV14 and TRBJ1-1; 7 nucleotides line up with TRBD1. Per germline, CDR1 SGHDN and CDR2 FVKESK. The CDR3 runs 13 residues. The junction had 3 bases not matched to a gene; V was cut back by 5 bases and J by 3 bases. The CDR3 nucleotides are TGTGCCAGCAGCAGGGGGCGGCACACTGAAGCTTTCTTT. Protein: CASSRGRHTEAFF.